This T cell receptor beta chain was retrieved from a study of PD-1 blockade in classical Hodgkin lymphoma. Repertoires were generated with immunoSEQ multiplex PCR, while TCRdb's copy carries only in-frame clones and drops some. Of around 92,000 clones in the sample, 65% to 85% were seen once. The time point: cycle 4 day 1 (C4D1), after more than 5 weeks of nivolumab. Each of the patients experienced relapse following autologous stem cell transplantation, and their brentuximab vedotin exposure differed. This clone was detected a few times. V gave up 6 bases and J gave up 7 bases, with 24 bases separating them. In germline, CDR1 is MGHDK, CDR2 SYGVNS. The CDR3 runs 16 residues.

The input for sequencing was peripheral blood mononuclear cells (PBMCs), taken before the fourth cycle of nivolumab. The clonotype comes from a human donor with classical Hodgkin lymphoma. The V and J genes are TRBV25-1 and TRBJ1-2; perhaps TRBD1 as D (6 bases). Here the CDR3 reads CASRPTEGGGLRGYTF. CDR3 coding DNA: TGTGCCAGCAGACCCACCGAGGGGGGAGGGCTACGTGGCTACACCTTC.